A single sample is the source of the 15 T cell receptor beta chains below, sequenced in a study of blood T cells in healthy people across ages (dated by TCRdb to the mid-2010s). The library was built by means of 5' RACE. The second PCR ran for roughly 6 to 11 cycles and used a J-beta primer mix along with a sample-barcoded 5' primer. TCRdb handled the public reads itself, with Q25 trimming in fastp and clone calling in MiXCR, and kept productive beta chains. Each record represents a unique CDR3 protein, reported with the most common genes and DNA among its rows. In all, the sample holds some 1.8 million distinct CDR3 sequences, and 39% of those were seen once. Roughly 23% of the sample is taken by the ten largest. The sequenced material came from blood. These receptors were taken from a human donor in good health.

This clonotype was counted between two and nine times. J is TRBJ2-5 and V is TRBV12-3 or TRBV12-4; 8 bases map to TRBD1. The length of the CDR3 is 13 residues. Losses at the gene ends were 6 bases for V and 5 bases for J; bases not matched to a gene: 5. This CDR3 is CASSPTGAETQYF. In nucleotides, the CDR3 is TGTGCCAGCAGCCCGACAGGGGCGGAGACCCAGTACTTC.

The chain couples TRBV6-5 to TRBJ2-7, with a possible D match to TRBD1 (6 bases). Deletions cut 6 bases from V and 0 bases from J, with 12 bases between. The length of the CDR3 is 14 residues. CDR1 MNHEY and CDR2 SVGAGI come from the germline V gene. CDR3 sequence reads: CASSRDTFSYEQYF. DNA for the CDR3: TGTGCCAGCAGCCGGGACACCTTCTCCTACGAGCAGTACTTC.

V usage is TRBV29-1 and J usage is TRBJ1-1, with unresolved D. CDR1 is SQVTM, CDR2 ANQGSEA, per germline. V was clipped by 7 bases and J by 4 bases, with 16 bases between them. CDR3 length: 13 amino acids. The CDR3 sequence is CSACADWSTEAFF. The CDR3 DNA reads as TGCAGCGCCTGCGCCGACTGGAGCACTGAAGCTTTCTTT.

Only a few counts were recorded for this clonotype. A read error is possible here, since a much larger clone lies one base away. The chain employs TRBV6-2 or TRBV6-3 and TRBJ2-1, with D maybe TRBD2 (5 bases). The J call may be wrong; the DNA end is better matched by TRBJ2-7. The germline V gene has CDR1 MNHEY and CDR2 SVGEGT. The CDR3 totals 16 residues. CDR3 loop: CASSQEASGSYNEQYF. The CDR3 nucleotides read TGTGCCAGCAGCCAGGAGGCCAGCGGTTCCTACAATGAGCAGTACTTC.

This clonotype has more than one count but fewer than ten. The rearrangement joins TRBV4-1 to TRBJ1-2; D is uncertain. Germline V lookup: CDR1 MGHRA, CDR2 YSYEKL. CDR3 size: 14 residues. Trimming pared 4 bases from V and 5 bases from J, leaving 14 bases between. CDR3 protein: CASSPPALGYGYTF. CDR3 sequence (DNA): TGCGCCAGCAGCCCACCGGCACTTGGGTATGGCTACACCTTC.

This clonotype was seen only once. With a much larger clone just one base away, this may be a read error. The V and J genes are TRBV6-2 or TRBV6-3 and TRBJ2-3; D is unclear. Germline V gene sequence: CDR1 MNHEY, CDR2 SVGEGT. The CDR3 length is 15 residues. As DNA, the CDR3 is TGTGCCAGCAGTTACGGGCAGCTCCGCACAGATGCGCAGTATTTT. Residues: CASSYGQLRTDAQYF.

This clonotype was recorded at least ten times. The CDR3 region is CASSPGGGPTDTQYF. In DNA, the CDR3 is TGTGCCAGCAGCCCTGGAGGGGGTCCCACAGATACGCAGTATTTT. The chain is built from TRBV7-3 and TRBJ2-3; D may match TRBD1 or TRBD2 (6 bases each). V lost 5 bases and J lost 2, with 14 bases in between. Germline V CDR1 and CDR2: SGHTA, FQGTGA. The CDR3 consists of 15 residues.

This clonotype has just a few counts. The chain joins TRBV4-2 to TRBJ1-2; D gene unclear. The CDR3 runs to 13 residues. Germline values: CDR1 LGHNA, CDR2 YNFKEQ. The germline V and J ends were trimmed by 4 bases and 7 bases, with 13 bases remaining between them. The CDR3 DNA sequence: TGTGCCAGCAGCCGCGGACTGTCGAGTGGCTACACCTTC. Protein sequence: CASSRGLSSGYTF.

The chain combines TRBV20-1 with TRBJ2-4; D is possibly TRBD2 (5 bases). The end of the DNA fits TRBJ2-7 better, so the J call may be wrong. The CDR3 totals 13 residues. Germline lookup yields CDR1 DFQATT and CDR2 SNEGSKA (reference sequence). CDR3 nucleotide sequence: TGCAGTGCCACTAAAGGACTTTCCTACGAGCAGTACTTC. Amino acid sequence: CSATKGLSYEQYF.

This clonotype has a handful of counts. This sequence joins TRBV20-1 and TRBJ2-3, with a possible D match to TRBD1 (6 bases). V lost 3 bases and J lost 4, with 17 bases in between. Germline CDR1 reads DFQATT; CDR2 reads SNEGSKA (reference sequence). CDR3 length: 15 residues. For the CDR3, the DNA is TGCAGTGCTAGTCCCGGACAGTACTTGGCAGATACGCAGTATTTT. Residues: CSASPGQYLADTQYF.

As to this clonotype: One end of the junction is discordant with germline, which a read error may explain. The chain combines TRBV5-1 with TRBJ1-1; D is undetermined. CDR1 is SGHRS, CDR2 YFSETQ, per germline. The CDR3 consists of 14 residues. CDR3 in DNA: TGCGCCAGCAGCTTGGGCACGGCAAACACTGTAGCTTTCTTT. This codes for CASSLGTANTVAFF.

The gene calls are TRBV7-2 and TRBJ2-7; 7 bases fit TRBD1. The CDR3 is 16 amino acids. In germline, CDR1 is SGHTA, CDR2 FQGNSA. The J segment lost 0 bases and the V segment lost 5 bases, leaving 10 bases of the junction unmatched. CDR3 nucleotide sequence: TGTGCCAGCAGCCTAACCGGGACAGCGTCCTCCTACGAGCAGTACTTC. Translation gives CASSLTGTASSYEQYF.

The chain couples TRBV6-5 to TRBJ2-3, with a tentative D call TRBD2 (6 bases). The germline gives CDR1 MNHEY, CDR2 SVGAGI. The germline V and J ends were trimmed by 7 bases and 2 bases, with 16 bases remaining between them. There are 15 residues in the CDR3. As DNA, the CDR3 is TGTGCCAGCACCACACCCACGGGGGACACAGATACGCAGTATTTT. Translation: CASTTPTGDTDTQYF.

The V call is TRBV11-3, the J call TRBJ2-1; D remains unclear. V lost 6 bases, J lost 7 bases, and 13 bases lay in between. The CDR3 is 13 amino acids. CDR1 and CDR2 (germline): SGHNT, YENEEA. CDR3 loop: CASSPPTRNEQFF. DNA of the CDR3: TGTGCCAGCAGTCCTCCTACGAGGAATGAGCAGTTCTTC.

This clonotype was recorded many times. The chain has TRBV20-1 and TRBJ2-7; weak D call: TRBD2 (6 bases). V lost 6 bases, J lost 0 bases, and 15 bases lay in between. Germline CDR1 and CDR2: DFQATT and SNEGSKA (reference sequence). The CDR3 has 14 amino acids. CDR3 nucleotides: TGCAGTGCCACTCCTCTGACTAGCTCCTACGAGCAGTACTTC. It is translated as CSATPLTSSYEQYF.